This record concerns one T cell receptor (beta chain) sequence. No antigen is known for it. Nothing much larger sits one base from this clone, and base qualities are not available. This sample was taken from a study of blood T cell repertoires in COVID-19 (dated by TCRdb to about 2020). For the study in its entirety: Samples covering the acute and convalescent phases of COVID-19 were provided by collaborators in the United States, Italy and Spain. The material from the prospective study consisted of cDNA or gDNA derived from T cells, B-cell-depleted T cells, or PBMCs. Deeply sampled blood TCRbeta repertoires from subjects exposed to, actively infected with, or recovered from COVID-19 were included in the dataset. The repertoires were released in a freely available public database intended as a resource for research on the immune response to SARS-CoV-2. Samples came from the ongoing ImmuneRACE study (first 160 participants) plus 1,254 subjects from 6 global collaborators. The sample metadata nearly always contained a de-identified subject ID, COVID-19 status, age in years and sex. HLA class I and class II types, where available, came from metadata supplied by the sample provider rather than from assay-based typing. Results and caveats for the whole study, not just this receptor: Clinical and demographic metadata were provided uncurated, with the amount varying by source and participant.

Collaborating institutions collected whole blood in K2EDTA tubes following their own protocols. For TCRbeta analysis, collaborator samples were shipped as frozen whole blood, as isolated PBMCs, or as DNA extracted from either sample type. Including the terminal cysteine and phenylalanine, the CDR3 comprises 12 residues. Just CDR3 DNA is preserved here, 36 bases in frame from base 1. Per the germline V gene, SQVTM is the CDR1 and ANQGSEA is the CDR2. V loses 5 bases of germline sequence and J loses 5 bases, and the interval between the two ends is 9 bases. TCRbeta CDR3 regions were amplified from genomic DNA using the immunoSEQ Assay, a bias-controlled multiplex PCR. In the paper's pipeline: The number of nucleated cells in each sample was estimated from the amplification of reference gene primers within the assay. To quantify the absolute abundance of each unique TCRbeta CDR3 rearrangement, sequence reads were collapsed and filtered. For each sample, productive Simpson clonality was calculated by taking the square root of Simpson's diversity index across productive rearrangements. Drawn from immuneACCESS, this table holds only the in-frame rearrangements with V and J called that TCRdb kept. Clones are partly lost; checked studies trace under half to an unresolved V gene and leave the rest unexplained. V and J calls and clone size are those listed in that table; D and trimming were worked out from the DNA. Across this sample there are 45,000 to 60,000 clones, with roughly 84% seen only once. Clones ranked in the top ten supply 10% to 15% of the sample.

Sequences were obtained from peripheral blood. This chain joins TRBV29-1 to TRBJ2-2, with the D segment identity uncertain. This receptor was identified in a woman of 80 years or more with acute or convalescent COVID-19. The nucleotide sequence reads as follows: TGCAGCGTTAGTTCCGGGACCGGGGAGCTGTTTTTT. Its translation reads: CSVSSGTGELFF.